This section outlines one T cell receptor beta chain sequence together with its context. Trimming removed 6 bases at V and 0 bases at J, with 15 bases between. The CDR3 covers 15 residues. The germline gives CDR1 SGHVS, CDR2 FQNEAQ. TCRdb re-called the PCR reads with MiXCR, one entry per CDR3 protein. The sample yields about 17,000 distinct CDR3 sequences, approximately 47% seen once. The sample is drawn from a study of tumor-infiltrating lymphocytes in oesophageal squamous cell carcinoma. This TCR came from a female donor with esophageal squamous cell carcinoma. Sequenced sample: normal esophageal tissue next to the tumor. The chain links TRBV7-8 to TRBJ2-7, with D perhaps TRBD2 (6 bases). CDR3 bases: TGTGCCAGCAGAACAGGCGGGACCCTCTCCTACGAGCAGTACTTC. It translates to CASRTGGTLSYEQYF.